This TCR beta chain was found in a study of T cell changes during pregnancy in multiple sclerosis (dated by TCRdb to between 2018 and 2021). For the study in its entirety: In women with multiple sclerosis, the researchers looked at how the T cell repertoire shifted as pregnancy progressed.

Libraries were constructed by the immunoSEQ multiplex PCR assay. TCRdb took this table from immuneACCESS and kept in-frame rearrangements with V and J called. Such tables lack part of the clones; where checked against another copy, unresolved V genes explain under half of the gap, and the rest is unexplained. Present in this sample are around 100,000 clones, about 90% of which were seen just once. Clones ranked in the top ten supply less than 2.5% of the sample. Reading from cysteine to phenylalanine, the CDR3 counts 15 amino acids. Solely the CDR3 DNA is kept, with 45 bases framed from the first base. V was cut back by 3 bases and J by 7 bases, leaving a gap of 18 bases between them. CDR1 is given as KGHSH and CDR2 as LQKENI, both from the germline V gene. Details on this clone: Its antigen has not been determined. Per-base qualities were not stored, and no clone one base away is much larger.

This clonotype was sampled from a female donor with multiple sclerosis, enrolled in a pregnancy study. The specimen comprised peripheral blood, sampled after pregnancy. The chain joins TRBV18 to TRBJ1-2; perhaps TRBD1 is the D gene, with 6 bases matching. The CDR3 amino acid sequence is: CASSPVEGNRVGYTF. The DNA sequence is TGTGCCAGCTCACCGGTTGAGGGGAACAGGGTTGGCTACACCTTC.